This entry is about one TCR beta chain. Antigen: not known. The data originate from a study of naive and memory T cell subsets. General study points: Possibly reflecting memory cells re-expressing CD45RA, a few larger clonotypes occurred in naive repertoires, especially CD8.

Cells stained for CD3, CD4, CD8, CD45RA and CD27 were sorted into four subsets. The beta constant-region primer was an equimolar mix of two oligonucleotides covering TRBC1 and TRBC2. Ligated cDNA was amplified by four rounds of PCR with nested alpha and beta constant-region primers and SP2. An oligonucleotide with the SP2 primer and a 12-nucleotide UMI was ligated to the cDNA 3' end. In TCRdb, the UMI-ligation and nested PCR reads were re-called with MiXCR into one record per CDR3 protein. The table lists roughly 150,000 distinct CDR3 sequences, about 20% of them singletons, with about 0.11% in the top ten. Germline CDR1 and CDR2: SGHVS and FQNEAQ. The CDR3 contains 14 residues. Unmatched junction bases numbered 4, after V lost 4 bases and J lost 2 bases.

This TCR was recovered from a human donor in good health. The J gene is TRBJ2-7, the V gene TRBV7-8; 8 nucleotides match TRBD1. The specimen was naive CD4+ T cells from blood. The CDR3 region is CASSSGTGAYEQYF. In nucleotides, the CDR3 is TGTGCCAGCAGCTCCGGGACAGGAGCCTACGAGCAGTACTTC.